This T cell receptor (beta chain) was obtained from a study of T cells in Graves' hyperthyroidism and ophthalmopathy. RNA transcripts were the template for amplifying TCR beta CDR3 regions. HTBI primers were used for first-round RT-PCR of the TCR CDR3. A single record per CDR3 protein comes from TCRdb applying MiXCR to the multiplex PCR reads. The sample holds around 660,000 distinct CDR3 sequences; roughly 46% are singletons and the top ten take about 7.7%. Per germline, CDR1 SQVTM and CDR2 ANQGSEA. The CDR3 spans 12 residues. The germline V and J ends were trimmed by 4 bases and 5 bases, with 9 bases remaining between them. The study excluded patients with uncontrolled infection, other autoimmune disease, pregnancy or lactation. Diagnosis relied on clinical symptoms, serum thyroxine and TRAb, thyroid ultrasound and orbital computed tomography. Concerning this clonotype itself: Its antigen is undetermined.

Study-level results: Most clonotypes expanded in thyroid above 0.001 were likewise present in blood.

The chain links TRBV29-1 to TRBJ1-5; TRBD1 might be the D (5 bases). Specimen: peripheral blood or thyroid tissue (not recorded which). This clonotype was obtained from an adult man with Graves' disease, either hyperthyroidism or ophthalmopathy (not recorded which). CDR3 in amino acids: CSVGEGHQPQHF. In DNA, the CDR3 is TGCAGCGTTGGGGAGGGGCATCAGCCCCAGCATTTT.